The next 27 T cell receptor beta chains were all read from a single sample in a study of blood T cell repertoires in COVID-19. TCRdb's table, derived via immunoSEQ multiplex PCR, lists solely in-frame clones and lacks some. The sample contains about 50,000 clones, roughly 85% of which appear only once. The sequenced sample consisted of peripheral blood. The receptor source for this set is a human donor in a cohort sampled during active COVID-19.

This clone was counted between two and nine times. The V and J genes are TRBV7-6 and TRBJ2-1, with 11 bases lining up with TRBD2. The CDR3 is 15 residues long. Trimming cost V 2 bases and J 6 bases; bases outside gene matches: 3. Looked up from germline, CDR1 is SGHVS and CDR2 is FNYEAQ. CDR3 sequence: CASSLLAGGLNEQFF. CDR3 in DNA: TGTGCCAGCAGCTTATTAGCGGGAGGGCTCAATGAGCAGTTCTTC.

The CDR3 sequence: CASSVEGQGLSTDTQYF. Here the CDR3 DNA reads TGTGCCAGCAGCGTAGAGGGCCAGGGGTTGAGCACAGATACGCAGTATTTT. J is TRBJ2-3 and V is TRBV9; D may be TRBD1 (6 bases). V lost 0 bases and J lost 0, with 14 bases in between. Germline CDR1 SGDLS, CDR2 YYNGEE. This CDR3 contains 17 residues. The complete variable domain, with remaining parts taken from reference TRBV9 and TRBJ2-3, reads DSGVTQTPKHLITATGQRVTLRCSPRSGDLSVYWYQQSLDQGLQFLIQYYNGEERAKGNILERFSAQQFPDLHSELNLSSLELGDSALYFCASSVEGQGLSTDTQYFGPGTRLTVL.

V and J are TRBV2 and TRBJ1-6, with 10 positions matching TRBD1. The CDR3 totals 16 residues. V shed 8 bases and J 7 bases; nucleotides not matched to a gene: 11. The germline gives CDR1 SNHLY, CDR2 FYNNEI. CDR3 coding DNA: TGTGCCAGCCGCCCTTCACCGGGACAGGGGAATTCACCCCTCCACTTT. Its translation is CASRPSPGQGNSPLHF. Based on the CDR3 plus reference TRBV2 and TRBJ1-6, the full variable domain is EPEVTQTPSHQVTQMGQEVILRCVPISNHLYFYWYRQILGQKVEFLVSFYNNEISEKSEIFDDQFSVERPDGSNFTLKIRSTKLEDSAMYFCASRPSPGQGNSPLHFGNGTRLTVT.

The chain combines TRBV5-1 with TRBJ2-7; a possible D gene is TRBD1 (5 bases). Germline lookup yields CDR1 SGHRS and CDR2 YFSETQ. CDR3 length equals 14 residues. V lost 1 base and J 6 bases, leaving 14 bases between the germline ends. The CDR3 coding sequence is TGCGCCAGCAGCTTGCAAGGGGCGTCGGGCGAGCAGTACTTC. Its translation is CASSLQGASGEQYF.

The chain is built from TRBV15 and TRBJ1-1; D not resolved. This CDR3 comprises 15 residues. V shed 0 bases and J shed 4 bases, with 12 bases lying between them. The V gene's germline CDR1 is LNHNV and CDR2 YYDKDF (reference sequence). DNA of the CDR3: TGTGCCACCAGCAGAGATCCCACGGTCGGCACTGAAGCTTTCTTT. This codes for CATSRDPTVGTEAFF.

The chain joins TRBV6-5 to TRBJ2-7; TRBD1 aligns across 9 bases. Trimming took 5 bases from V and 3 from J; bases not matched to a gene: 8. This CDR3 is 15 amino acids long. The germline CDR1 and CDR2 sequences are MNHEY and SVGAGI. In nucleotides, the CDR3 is TGTGCCAGCAGTCGGACCGGGACAGGGCACTACGAGCAGTACTTC. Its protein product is CASSRTGTGHYEQYF.

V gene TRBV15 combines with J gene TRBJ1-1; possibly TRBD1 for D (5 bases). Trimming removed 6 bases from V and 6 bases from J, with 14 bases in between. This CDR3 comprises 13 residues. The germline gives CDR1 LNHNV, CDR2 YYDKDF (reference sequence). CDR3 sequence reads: CATSSTVIAEAFF. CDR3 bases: TGTGCCACCAGTTCGACAGTTATCGCTGAAGCTTTCTTT. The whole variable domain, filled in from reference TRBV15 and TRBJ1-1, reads DAMVIQNPRYQVTQFGKPVTLSCSQTLNHNVMYWYQQKSSQAPKLLFHYYDKDFNNEADTPDNFQSRRPNTSFCFLDIRSPGLGDTAMYLCATSSTVIAEAFFGQGTRLTVV.

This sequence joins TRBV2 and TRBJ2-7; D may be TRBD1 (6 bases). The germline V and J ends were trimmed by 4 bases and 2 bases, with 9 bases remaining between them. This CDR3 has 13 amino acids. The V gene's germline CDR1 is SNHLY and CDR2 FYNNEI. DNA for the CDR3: TGTGCCAGCAGTGTTGACAGGACCTACGAGCAGTACTTC. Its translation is CASSVDRTYEQYF.

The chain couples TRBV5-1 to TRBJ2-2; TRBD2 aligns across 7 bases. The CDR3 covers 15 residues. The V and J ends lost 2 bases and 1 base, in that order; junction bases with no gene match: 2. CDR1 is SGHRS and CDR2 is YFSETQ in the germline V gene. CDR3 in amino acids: CASSFPSGNTGELFF. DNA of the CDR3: TGCGCCAGCAGCTTCCCTAGCGGGAACACCGGGGAGCTGTTTTTT.

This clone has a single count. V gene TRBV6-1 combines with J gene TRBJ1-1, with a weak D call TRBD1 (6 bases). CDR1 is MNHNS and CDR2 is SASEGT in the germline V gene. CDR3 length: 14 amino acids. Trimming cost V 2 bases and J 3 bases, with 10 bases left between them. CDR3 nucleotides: TGTGCCAGCAGTGAACAAAGGGGGTACACTGAAGCTTTCTTT. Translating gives CASSEQRGYTEAFF.

The CDR3 DNA is TGTGCCAGCAGCCAAGATAGGTCGAGGGGGCAGCCCCAGCATTTT. The encoded protein is CASSQDRSRGQPQHF. The chain recombines TRBV4-2 with TRBJ1-5; D might be TRBD1 (6 bases). V was shortened by 0 bases and J by 7 bases, with 13 bases between the two germline ends. CDR3 length equals 15 residues. Germline CDR1 and CDR2: LGHNA and YNFKEQ.

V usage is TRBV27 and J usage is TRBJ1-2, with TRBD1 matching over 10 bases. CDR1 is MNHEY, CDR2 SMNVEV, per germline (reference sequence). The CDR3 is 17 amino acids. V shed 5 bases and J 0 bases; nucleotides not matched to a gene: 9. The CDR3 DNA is TGTGCCAGCAGTCTCCTGCGGACAGGGGGTGCTAACTATGGCTACACCTTC. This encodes CASSLLRTGGANYGYTF.

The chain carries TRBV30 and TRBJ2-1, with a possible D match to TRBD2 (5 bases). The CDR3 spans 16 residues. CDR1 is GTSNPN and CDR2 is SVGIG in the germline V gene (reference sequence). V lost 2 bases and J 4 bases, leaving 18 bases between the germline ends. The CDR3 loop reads CAWSFPLERRYNEQFF. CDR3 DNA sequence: TGTGCCTGGAGTTTTCCCTTGGAGCGGAGATACAATGAGCAGTTCTTC.

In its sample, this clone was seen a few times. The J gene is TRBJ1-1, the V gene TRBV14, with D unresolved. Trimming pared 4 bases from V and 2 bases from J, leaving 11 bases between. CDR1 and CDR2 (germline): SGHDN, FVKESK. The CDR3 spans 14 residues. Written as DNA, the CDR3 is TGTGCCAGCAGCCCCCAAACCCTAAACACTGAAGCTTTCTTT. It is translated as CASSPQTLNTEAFF. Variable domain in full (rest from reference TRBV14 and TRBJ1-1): EAGVTQFPSHSVIEKGQTVTLRCDPISGHDNLYWYRRVMGKEIKFLLHFVKESKQDESGMPNNRFLAERTGGTYSTLKVQPAELEDSGVYFCASSPQTLNTEAFFGQGTRLTVV.

The CDR3 loop is CASSSPELAGRNEQFF. The CDR3, as DNA: TGTGCCAGTAGTTCTCCCGAACTAGCGGGACGCAATGAGCAGTTCTTC. The chain combines TRBV19 with TRBJ2-1; 10 bases map to TRBD2. The CDR3 totals 16 residues. The germline V gene has CDR1 LNHDA and CDR2 SQIVND (reference sequence). V shed 5 bases, J shed 6 bases, and the junction held 10 bases outside the gene matches.

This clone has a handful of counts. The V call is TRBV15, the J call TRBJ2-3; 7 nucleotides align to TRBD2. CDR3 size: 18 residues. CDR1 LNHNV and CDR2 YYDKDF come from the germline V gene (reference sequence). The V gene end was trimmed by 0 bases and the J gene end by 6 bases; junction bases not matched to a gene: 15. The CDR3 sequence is CATSREQSPGLLMDTQYF. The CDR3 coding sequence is TGTGCCACCAGCAGAGAGCAAAGCCCGGGACTACTCATGGATACGCAGTATTTT.

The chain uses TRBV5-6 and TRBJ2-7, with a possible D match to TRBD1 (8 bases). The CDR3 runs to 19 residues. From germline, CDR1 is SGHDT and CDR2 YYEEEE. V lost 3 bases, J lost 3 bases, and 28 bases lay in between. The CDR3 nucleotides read TGTGCCAGCAGCTCGGACAGGGTAGTCTTTAGCGGGCGATACTACGAGCAGTACTTC. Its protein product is CASSSDRVVFSGRYYEQYF.

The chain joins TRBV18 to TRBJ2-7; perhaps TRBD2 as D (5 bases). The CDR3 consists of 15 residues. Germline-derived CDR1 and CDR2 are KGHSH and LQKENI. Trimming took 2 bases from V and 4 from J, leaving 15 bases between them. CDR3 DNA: TGTGCCAGCTCACCAGCCGGGAAATCTGGGTACGAGCAGTACTTC. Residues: CASSPAGKSGYEQYF.

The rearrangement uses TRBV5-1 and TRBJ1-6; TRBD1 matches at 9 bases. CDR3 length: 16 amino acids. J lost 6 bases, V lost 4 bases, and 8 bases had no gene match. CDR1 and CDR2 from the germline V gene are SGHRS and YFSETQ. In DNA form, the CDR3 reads TGCGCCAGCAGCCCGAGTGGGACAGGGCCTAATTCACCCCTCCACTTT. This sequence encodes CASSPSGTGPNSPLHF.

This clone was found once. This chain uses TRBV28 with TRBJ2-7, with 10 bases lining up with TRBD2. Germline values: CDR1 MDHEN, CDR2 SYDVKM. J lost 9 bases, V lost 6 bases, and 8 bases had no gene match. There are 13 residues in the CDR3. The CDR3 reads CASSFLAGDRQYF. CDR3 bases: TGTGCCAGCAGCTTTCTAGCGGGAGATCGGCAGTACTTC.

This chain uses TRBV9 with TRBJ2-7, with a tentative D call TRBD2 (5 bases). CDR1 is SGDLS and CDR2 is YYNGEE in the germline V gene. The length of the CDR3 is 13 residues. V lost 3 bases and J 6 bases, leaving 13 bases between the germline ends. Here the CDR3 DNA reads TGTGCCAGCAGCGCTCTAGAGGGATTCGAGCAGTACTTC. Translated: CASSALEGFEQYF.

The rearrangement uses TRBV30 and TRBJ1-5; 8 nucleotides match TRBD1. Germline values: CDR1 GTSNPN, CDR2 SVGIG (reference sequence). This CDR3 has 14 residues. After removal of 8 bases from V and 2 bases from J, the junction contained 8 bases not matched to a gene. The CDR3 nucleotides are TGTGCCGTGACAGGGGCGGAGGGCAATCAGCCCCAGCATTTT. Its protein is CAVTGAEGNQPQHF.

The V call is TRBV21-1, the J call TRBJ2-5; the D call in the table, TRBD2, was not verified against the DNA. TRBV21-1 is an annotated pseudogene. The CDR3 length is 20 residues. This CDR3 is CASSKNPSDGLAGLRETQYF. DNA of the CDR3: TGTGCCAGCAGCAAAAACCCGTCAGATGGACTAGCGGGCTTGAGGGAGACCCAGTACTTC.

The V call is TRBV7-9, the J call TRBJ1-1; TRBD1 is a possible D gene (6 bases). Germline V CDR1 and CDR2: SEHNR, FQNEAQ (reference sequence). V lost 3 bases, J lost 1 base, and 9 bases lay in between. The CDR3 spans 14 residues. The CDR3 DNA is TGTGCCAGCAGCTTCAGGGGACCGAACACTGAAGCTTTCTTT. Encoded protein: CASSFRGPNTEAFF.

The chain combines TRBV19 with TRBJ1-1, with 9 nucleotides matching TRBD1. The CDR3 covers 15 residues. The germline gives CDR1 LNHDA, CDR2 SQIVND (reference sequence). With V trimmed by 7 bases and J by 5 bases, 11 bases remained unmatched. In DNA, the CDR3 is TGTGCCAGTATTTTAAGGACAGGGGTCAGTACTGAAGCTTTCTTT. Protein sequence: CASILRTGVSTEAFF.

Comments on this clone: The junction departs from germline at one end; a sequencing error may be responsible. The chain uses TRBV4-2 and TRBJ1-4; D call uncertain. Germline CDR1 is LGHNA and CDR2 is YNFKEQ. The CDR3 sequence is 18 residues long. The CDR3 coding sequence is TGTGCCAGCAGTCAAGAGAAAATCCGGGGATTATGGGTTGAAAAACTGTTTTTT. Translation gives CASSQEKIRGLWVEKLFF.

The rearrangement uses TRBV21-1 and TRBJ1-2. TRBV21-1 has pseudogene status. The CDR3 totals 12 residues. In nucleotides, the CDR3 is TGTGCCAGCAGCAAGGGGGGCTATGGCTACACCTTC. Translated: CASSKGGYGYTF.